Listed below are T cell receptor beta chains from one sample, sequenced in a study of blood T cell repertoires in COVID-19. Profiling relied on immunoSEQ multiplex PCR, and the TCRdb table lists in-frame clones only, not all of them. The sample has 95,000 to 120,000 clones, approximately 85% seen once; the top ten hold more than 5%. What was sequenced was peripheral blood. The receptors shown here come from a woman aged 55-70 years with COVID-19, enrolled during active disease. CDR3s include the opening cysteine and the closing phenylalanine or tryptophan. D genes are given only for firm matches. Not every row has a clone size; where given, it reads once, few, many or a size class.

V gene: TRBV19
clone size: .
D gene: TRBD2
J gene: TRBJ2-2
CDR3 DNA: TGTGCCCGCGGGGGGCCTAACACCGGGGAGCTGTTTTTT
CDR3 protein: CARGGPNTGELFF

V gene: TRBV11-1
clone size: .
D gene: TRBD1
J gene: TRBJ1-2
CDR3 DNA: TGTGCCAGCAGCTCCGGGACAGGCACGAATCAGGGTGGCTACACCTTC
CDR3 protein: CASSSGTGTNQGGYTF

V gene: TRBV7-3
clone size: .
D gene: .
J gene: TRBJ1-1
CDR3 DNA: TGTGCCAGCAGCTCCAGGGGACTGAACACTGAAGCTTTCTTT
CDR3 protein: CASSSRGLNTEAFF

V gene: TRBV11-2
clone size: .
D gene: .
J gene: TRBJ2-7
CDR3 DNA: TGTGCCAGCAGCTTAGACTCAGGCGCATTTTCCTACGAGCAGTACTTC
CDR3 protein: CASSLDSGAFSYEQYF

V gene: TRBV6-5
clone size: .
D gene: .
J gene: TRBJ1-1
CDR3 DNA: TGTGCCAGCAGTTACAGGGGTGACACTGAAGCTTTCTTT
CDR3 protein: CASSYRGDTEAFF

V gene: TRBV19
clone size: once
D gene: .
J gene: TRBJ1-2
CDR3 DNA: TGTGCCAGTAGGGACGGTCGGGGCTATGGCTACACCTTC
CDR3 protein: CASRDGRGYGYTF

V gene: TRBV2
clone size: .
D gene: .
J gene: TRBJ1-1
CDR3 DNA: TGTGCCTGCTCGGGTCCGAACACTGAAGCTTTCTTT
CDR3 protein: CACSGPNTEAFF

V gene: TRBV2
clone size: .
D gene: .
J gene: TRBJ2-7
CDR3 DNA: TGTGCCAGCAGTAACTTAAGAAGCTCCTACGAGCAGTACTTC
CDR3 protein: CASSNLRSSYEQYF

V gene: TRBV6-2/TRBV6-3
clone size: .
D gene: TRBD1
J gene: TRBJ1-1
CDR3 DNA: TGTGCCAGCAGTCCCGGGACAGGGGCTCCCCGACGAGCTTTCTTT
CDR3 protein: CASSPGTGAPRRAFF

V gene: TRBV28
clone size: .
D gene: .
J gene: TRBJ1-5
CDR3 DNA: TGTGCCAGCAGTTTATGGGAAGGAGATAGCAATCAGCCCCAGCATTTT
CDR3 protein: CASSLWEGDSNQPQHF

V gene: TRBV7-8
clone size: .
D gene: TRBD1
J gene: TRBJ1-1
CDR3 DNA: TGTGCCAGCTACAGATCGACAGGGGTCAACACTGAAGCTTTCTTT
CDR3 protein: CASYRSTGVNTEAFF

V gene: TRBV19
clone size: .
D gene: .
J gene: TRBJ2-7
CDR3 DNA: TGTGCCAGTAGTGCGGGGAATCGGGCCTACTCCTACGAGCAGTACTTC
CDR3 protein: CASSAGNRAYSYEQYF

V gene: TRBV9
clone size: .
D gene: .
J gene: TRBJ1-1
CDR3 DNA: TGTGCCAGCAGCGTTTCTGCGGGGGAGGGCGAAGCTTTCTTT
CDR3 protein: CASSVSAGEGEAFF

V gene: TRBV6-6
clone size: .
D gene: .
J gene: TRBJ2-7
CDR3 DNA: TGTGCCAGCAGTTACAGGGGGGAGGGATACGAGCAGTACTTC
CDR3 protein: CASSYRGEGYEQYF

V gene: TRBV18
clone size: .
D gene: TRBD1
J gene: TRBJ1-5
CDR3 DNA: TGTGCCAGCTCACCTAGTACAGGGGACAGCAATCAGCCCCAGCATTTT
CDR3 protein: CASSPSTGDSNQPQHF

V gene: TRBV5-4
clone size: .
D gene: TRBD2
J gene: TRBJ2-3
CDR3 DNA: TGTGCCAGCAGCCTTCGAGCGGGGTCCGCAGATACGCAGTATTTT
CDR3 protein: CASSLRAGSADTQYF

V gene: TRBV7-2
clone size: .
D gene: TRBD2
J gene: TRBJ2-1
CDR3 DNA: TGTGCCAGCAGCTTAGGGACTAGCGGGGTAAATGAGCAGTTCTTC
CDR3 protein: CASSLGTSGVNEQFF

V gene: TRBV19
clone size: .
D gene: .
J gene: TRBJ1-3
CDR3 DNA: TGTGCCAGTAGTCTCGGGGTTCACTCTGGAAACACCATATATTTT
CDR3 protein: CASSLGVHSGNTIYF

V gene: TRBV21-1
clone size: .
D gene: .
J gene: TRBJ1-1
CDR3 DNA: TGTGCCAGCAGCAAAGCGCGGACAGCAGAGAACACTGAAGCTTTCTTT
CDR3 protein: CASSKARTAENTEAFF

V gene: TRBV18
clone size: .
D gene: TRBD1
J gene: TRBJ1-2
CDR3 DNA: TGTGCCAGCTCCCTTCGGGAGGGGGCAAGGTATGGCTACACCTTC
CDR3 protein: CASSLREGARYGYTF

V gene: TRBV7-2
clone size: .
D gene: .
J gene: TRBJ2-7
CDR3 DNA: TGTGCCAGCAGCCGCGACGGGGGCTCCTACGAGCAGTACTTC
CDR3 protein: CASSRDGGSYEQYF

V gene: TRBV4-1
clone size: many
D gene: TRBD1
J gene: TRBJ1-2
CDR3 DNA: TGCGCCAGCAGCCAAGATCTTGGGGTGACAGGGGGTGATGGCTACACCTTC
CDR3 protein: CASSQDLGVTGGDGYTF

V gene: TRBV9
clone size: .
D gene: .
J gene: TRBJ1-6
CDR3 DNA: TGTGCCAGCAGCGTAGACCTGGCCCAAACCGATTCACCCCTCCACTTT
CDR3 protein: CASSVDLAQTDSPLHF

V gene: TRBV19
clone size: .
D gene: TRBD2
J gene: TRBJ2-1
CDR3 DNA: TGTGCCAGTAGTACCAGCGGGGCTATCATCCATGAGCAGTTCTTC
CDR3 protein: CASSTSGAIIHEQFF

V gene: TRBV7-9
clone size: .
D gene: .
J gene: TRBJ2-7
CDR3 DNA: TGTGCCAGCAGCTTAGCGCAGCGCAGGGGCTCCTACGAGCAGTACTTC
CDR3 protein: CASSLAQRRGSYEQYF

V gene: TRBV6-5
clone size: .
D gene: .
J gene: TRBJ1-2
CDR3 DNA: TGTGCCAGCAGCACGGGACACCCCTATGGCTACACCTTC
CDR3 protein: CASSTGHPYGYTF

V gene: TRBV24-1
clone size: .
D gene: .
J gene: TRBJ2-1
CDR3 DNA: TGTGCCACCAGTGCCCCCGGCGGAGTCGGTGAGCAGTTCTTC
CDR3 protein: CATSAPGGVGEQFF

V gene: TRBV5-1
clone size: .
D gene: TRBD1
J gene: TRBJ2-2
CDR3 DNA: TGCGCCAGCAGCAGACAGGGGGCCGGGGAGCTGTTTTTT
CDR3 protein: CASSRQGAGELFF

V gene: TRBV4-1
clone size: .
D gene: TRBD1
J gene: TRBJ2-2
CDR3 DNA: TGCGCCAGCAGCCAAGAGACAGGGTTGGCGAACACCGGGGAGCTGTTTTTT
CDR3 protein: CASSQETGLANTGELFF

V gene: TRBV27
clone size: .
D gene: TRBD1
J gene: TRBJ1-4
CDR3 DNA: TGTGCCAGCAGCTGGGGGACAGGGGGCGAAAAACTGTTTTTT
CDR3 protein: CASSWGTGGEKLFF

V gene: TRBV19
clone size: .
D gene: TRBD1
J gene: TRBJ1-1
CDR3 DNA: TGTGCCAGTAGTCCTCGACAGGGGGCAGCGACTGAAGCTTTCTTT
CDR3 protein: CASSPRQGAATEAFF

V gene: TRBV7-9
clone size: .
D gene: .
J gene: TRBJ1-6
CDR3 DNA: TGTGCCAGCAGCATACCGGGAGCCAATAATTCACCCCTCCACTTT
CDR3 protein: CASSIPGANNSPLHF

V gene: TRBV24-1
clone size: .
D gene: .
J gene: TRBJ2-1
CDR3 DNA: TGTGCCACCAGTGACGGGGGATACAATGAGCAGTTCTTC
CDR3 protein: CATSDGGYNEQFF

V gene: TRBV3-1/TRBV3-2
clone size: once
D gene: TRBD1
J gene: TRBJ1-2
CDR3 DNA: TGTGCCAGCAGGTTGGGACAGGGGGCTGGTGGCTACACCTTC
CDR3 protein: CASRLGQGAGGYTF

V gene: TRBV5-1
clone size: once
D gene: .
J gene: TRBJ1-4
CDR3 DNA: TGCGCCAGCAGCTTGGGTTCGAGGCCAACTAATGAAAAACTGTTTTTT
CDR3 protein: CASSLGSRPTNEKLFF

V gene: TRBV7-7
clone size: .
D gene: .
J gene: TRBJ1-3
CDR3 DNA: TGTGCCAGCAGCCGGGGGGTGGCAGACAGGAACACCATATATTTT
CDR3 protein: CASSRGVADRNTIYF

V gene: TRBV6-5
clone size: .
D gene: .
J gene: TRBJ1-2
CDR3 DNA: TGTGCCAGCATGTCGGTTTGGAGATTTCATGGCTACACCTTC
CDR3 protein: CASMSVWRFHGYTF

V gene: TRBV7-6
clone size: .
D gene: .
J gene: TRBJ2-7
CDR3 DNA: TGTGCCAGCAGCGATGGACAGCCCTACGAGCAGTACTTC
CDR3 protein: CASSDGQPYEQYF

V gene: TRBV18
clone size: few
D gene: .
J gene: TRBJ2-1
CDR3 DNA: TGTGCCAGCTCACCACTAGTTGATGAGGGCAATGAGCAGTTCTTC
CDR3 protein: CASSPLVDEGNEQFF

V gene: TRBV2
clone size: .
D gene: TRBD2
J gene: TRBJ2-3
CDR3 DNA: TGTGCCAGCAGGGCCGGGGGGTCAGATACGCAGTATTTT
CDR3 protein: CASRAGGSDTQYF

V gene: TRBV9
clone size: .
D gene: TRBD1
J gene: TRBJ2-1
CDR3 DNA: TGTGCCAGCAGCGTAGCCATCAGCAGGGGGTTTTACAATGAGCAGTTCTTC
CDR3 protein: CASSVAISRGFYNEQFF

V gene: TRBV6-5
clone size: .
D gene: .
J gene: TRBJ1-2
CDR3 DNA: TGTGCCAGCAGCCGCGACAGTTTTAATGGCTACACCTTC
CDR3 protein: CASSRDSFNGYTF

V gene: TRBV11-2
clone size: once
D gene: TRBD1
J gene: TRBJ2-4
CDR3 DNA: TGTGCCAGCAGCCAGGGACAGGGGTTGGCCAAAAACATTCAGTACTTC
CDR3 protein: CASSQGQGLAKNIQYF

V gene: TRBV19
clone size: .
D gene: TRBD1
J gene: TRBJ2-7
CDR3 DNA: TGTGCCAGTAGTATTGGGGACAGGGGGTACTACGAGCAGTACTTC
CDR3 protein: CASSIGDRGYYEQYF

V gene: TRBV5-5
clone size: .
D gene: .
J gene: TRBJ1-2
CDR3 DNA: TGTGCCAGCAGATCCCCCTCCGATGGCTACACCTTC
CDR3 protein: CASRSPSDGYTF

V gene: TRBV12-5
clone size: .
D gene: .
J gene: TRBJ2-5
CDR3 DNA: TGTGCTAGGGGTTTGGGGGGCACAGGAGGGCAACAAGAGACCCAGTACTTC
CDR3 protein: CARGLGGTGGQQETQYF

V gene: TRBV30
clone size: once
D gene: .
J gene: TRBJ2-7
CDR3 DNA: TGTGCCTGGAGTGTATTTGGTCAGGTACGGAACTACGAGCAGTACTTC
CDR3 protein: CAWSVFGQVRNYEQYF

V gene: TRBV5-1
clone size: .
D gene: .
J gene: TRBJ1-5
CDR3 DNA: TGCGCCAGTTCCCCCCAGGGCAATCAGCCCCAGCATTTT
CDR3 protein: CASSPQGNQPQHF

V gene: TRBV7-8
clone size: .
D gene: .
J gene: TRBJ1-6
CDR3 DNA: TGTGCCAGCAGCTTAGACGTGGACAGCCACTCCTATAATTCACCCCTCCACTTT
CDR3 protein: CASSLDVDSHSYNSPLHF

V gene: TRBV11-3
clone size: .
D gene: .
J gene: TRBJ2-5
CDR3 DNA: TGTGCCAGCAGCTCCTCAAGGGGCCGGACCCAGTACTTC
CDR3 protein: CASSSSRGRTQYF

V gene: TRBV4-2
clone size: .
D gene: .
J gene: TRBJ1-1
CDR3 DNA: TGTGCCAGCAGCCAAGATGCGGGGCTCCCGAACACTGAAGCTTTCTTT
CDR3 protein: CASSQDAGLPNTEAFF

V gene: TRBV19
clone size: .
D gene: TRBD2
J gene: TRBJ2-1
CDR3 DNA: TGTGCCAGTAGTATTGCGGGGGGTTTCTACAATGAGCAGTTCTTC
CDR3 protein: CASSIAGGFYNEQFF

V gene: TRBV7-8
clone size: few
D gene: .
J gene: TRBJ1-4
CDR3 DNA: TGTGCCAGCAGCTTATGGGGGCAGATGCTTCCTAATGAAAAACTGTTTTTT
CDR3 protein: CASSLWGQMLPNEKLFF

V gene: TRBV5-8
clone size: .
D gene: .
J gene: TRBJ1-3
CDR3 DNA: TGTGCCAGCAGCTTGGGAGGGACTGGAAACACCATATATTTT
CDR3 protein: CASSLGGTGNTIYF